Below, one T cell receptor (beta chain) is given with its context. This entry belongs to a study of T cell responses to AZD1222 COVID-19 vaccine. CDR3 length equals 17 residues. The germline CDR1 and CDR2 sequences are SGHKS and YYEKEE (reference sequence). V lost 2 bases to trimming and J lost 6 bases; unmatched junction nucleotides: 8. Measured with immunoSEQ multiplex PCR; TCRdb has only the in-frame clones, and not every one. The profile shows about 100,000 clones, around nine tenths of them singletons. This sample comprised peripheral blood, obtained on day 0 of AZD1222 vaccination. The sequence derives from an adult in good health. The chain carries TRBV5-5 and TRBJ2-2, with TRBD2 matching 12 bases. The CDR3 coding sequence is TGTGCCAGCAGCTTCGTCTCGACTAGCGGGAGTCCCGGGGAGCTGTTTTTT. Translated: CASSFVSTSGSPGELFF.